The rows below give T cell receptor beta chains drawn from one sample of a study of vaccination and CD4 T cells after COVID-19. Their antigens remain unidentified. TCRdb ran MiXCR on the PCR reads and lists one entry per CDR3 protein. Seen here are about 15,000 distinct CDR3 sequences, about 80% observed once, and the top ten hold roughly 9.7%. The sequencing input was CD4+ T cells from blood, cultured in vitro. All receptors come from a human donor who had recovered from COVID-19. CDR3s include the opening cysteine and the closing phenylalanine or tryptophan. A clone size is listed for some rows: how often the clone was seen (once, few, many), or a class if it is expanded.

abundance: once
v_gene: TRBV6-2/TRBV6-3
j_gene: TRBJ1-1
CDR3aa: CASRRTMNTEAFF

abundance: -
v_gene: TRBV7-3
j_gene: TRBJ2-1
CDR3aa: CASSPFASYNEQFF

abundance: -
v_gene: TRBV6-1
j_gene: TRBJ1-1
CDR3aa: CASRDRANTEAFF

abundance: -
v_gene: TRBV7-9
j_gene: TRBJ2-3
CDR3aa: CASSFTGRRADTQYF

abundance: -
v_gene: TRBV7-2
j_gene: TRBJ1-6
CDR3aa: CASSFEGISPLHF

abundance: -
v_gene: TRBV7-6
j_gene: TRBJ1-2
CDR3aa: CASSQQGTVYGYTF

abundance: -
v_gene: TRBV2
j_gene: TRBJ1-5
CDR3aa: CASRGDRGVDQPQHF

abundance: medium-sized
v_gene: TRBV7-2
j_gene: TRBJ1-6
CDR3aa: CASSLGVVSSPLHF

abundance: -
v_gene: TRBV14
j_gene: TRBJ1-1
CDR3aa: CASSHVNRGMNTEAFF

abundance: -
v_gene: TRBV5-1
j_gene: TRBJ2-7
CDR3aa: CASSPRRDRLDEQYF

abundance: -
v_gene: TRBV19
j_gene: TRBJ1-1
CDR3aa: CASSPGPAFLVAFF

abundance: -
v_gene: TRBV7-6
j_gene: TRBJ2-3
CDR3aa: CASTLAGDITDTQYF

abundance: once
v_gene: TRBV27
j_gene: TRBJ1-2
CDR3aa: CASSLQGAVYGYTF

abundance: -
v_gene: TRBV6-1
j_gene: TRBJ1-2
CDR3aa: CASSDSEHPPYGYTF

abundance: -
v_gene: TRBV23-1
j_gene: TRBJ1-1
CDR3aa: CASTHAVPYTEAFF

abundance: -
v_gene: TRBV30
j_gene: TRBJ2-2
CDR3aa: CAWVDSPTANTGELFF

abundance: few
v_gene: TRBV20-1
j_gene: TRBJ1-5
CDR3aa: CSARVPGGGNQPQHF

abundance: -
v_gene: TRBV20-1
j_gene: TRBJ1-1
CDR3aa: CSALAGPEAFF

abundance: -
v_gene: TRBV24-1
j_gene: TRBJ2-5
CDR3aa: CATSDLHSGETQYF

abundance: -
v_gene: TRBV24-1
j_gene: TRBJ2-3
CDR3aa: CATSDPKSPTDTQYF

abundance: once
v_gene: TRBV5-8
j_gene: TRBJ1-1
CDR3aa: CASSLYRGGGGMNTEAFF

abundance: -
v_gene: TRBV7-8
j_gene: TRBJ1-6
CDR3aa: CASSLPGQGNYNSPLHF

abundance: few
v_gene: TRBV24-1
j_gene: TRBJ2-7
CDR3aa: CATSDRDLREQYF

abundance: -
v_gene: TRBV6-1
j_gene: TRBJ1-2
CDR3aa: CASRFGTGGAGRYGYTF

abundance: -
v_gene: TRBV19
j_gene: TRBJ2-5
CDR3aa: CASSNRGQLVLRRETQYF

abundance: -
v_gene: TRBV7-2
j_gene: TRBJ2-5
CDR3aa: CASLLAEQETQYF

abundance: few
v_gene: TRBV7-2
j_gene: TRBJ2-1
CDR3aa: CASSSPPGQQFF

abundance: -
v_gene: TRBV20-1
j_gene: TRBJ1-5
CDR3aa: CSASLGGLNQPQHF

abundance: -
v_gene: TRBV15
j_gene: TRBJ1-2
CDR3aa: CATSRVFGSPYGYTF

abundance: -
v_gene: TRBV7-8
j_gene: TRBJ2-7
CDR3aa: CASSSRRLAGAEQYF

abundance: -
v_gene: TRBV24-1
j_gene: TRBJ2-5
CDR3aa: CATSDPRETQYF

abundance: few
v_gene: TRBV15
j_gene: TRBJ1-2
CDR3aa: CATSGRDRNYGYTF

abundance: -
v_gene: TRBV15
j_gene: TRBJ2-7
CDR3aa: CATSRQGTYEQYF

abundance: few
v_gene: TRBV19
j_gene: TRBJ1-5
CDR3aa: CASTPSQVNQPQHF

abundance: -
v_gene: TRBV30
j_gene: TRBJ1-6
CDR3aa: CAWSGVFSPLHF